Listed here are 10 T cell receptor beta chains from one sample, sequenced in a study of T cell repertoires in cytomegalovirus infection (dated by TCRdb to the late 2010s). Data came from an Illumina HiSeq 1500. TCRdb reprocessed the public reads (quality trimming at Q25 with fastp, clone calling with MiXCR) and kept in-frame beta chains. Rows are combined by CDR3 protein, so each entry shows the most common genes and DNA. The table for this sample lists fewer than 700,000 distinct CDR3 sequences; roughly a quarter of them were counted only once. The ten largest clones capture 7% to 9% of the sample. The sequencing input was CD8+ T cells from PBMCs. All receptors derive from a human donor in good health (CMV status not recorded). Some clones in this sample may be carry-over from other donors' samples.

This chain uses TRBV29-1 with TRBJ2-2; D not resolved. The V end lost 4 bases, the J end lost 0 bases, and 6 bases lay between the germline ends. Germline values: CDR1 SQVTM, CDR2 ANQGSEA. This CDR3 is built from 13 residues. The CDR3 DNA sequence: TGCAGCGTTGCCGCAGCGAACACCGGGGAGCTGTTTTTT. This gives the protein CSVAAANTGELFF.

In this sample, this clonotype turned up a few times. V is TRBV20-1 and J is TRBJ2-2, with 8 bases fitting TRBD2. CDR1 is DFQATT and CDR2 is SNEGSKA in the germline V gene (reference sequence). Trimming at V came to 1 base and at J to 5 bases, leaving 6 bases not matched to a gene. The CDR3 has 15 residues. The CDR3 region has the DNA TGCAGTGCTAGAGGATCAGCGGGGGAAACCGGGGAGCTGTTTTTT. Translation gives CSARGSAGETGELFF.

The DNA for the CDR3 is TGTGCCAGCAGCGGGGAGGACAGAAACTATGGCTACACCTTC. Amino acid sequence: CASSGEDRNYGYTF. The chain couples TRBV7-9 to TRBJ1-2, with D possibly TRBD1 on 6 matching bases. This CDR3 is 14 amino acids long. V shed 5 bases and J shed 2 bases, with 12 bases lying between them. Germline V lookup: CDR1 SEHNR, CDR2 FQNEAQ (reference sequence).

The CDR3 region is CASSPRADSTDTQYF. The CDR3 bases are TGTGCCAGCAGCCCTCGGGCAGATAGCACAGATACGCAGTATTTT. The chain carries TRBV7-4 and TRBJ2-3; D gene ambiguous. The CDR3 loop spans 15 amino acids. Germline CDR1 and CDR2: SGHVT and SQSDAQ. V was cut by 5 bases and J by 0 bases, with 12 bases left in between.

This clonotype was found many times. CDR3 in amino acids: CASSLSILTNNEQFF. Written as DNA, the CDR3 is TGTGCCAGCAGCTTATCGATACTTACCAACAATGAGCAGTTCTTC. J is TRBJ2-1 and V is TRBV7-3; no reliable D call. Germline-derived CDR1 and CDR2 are SGHTA and FQGTGA. CDR3 length equals 15 residues. Trimming left V 2 bases short and J 5 bases short, with 13 bases between.

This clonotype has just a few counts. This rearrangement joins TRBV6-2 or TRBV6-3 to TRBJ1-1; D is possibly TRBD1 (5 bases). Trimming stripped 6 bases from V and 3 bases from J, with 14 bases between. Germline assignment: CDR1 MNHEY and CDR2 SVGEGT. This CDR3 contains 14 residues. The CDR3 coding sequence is TGTGCCAGCAGATGGACAAGGACGCACACTGAAGCTTTCTTT. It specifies CASRWTRTHTEAFF.

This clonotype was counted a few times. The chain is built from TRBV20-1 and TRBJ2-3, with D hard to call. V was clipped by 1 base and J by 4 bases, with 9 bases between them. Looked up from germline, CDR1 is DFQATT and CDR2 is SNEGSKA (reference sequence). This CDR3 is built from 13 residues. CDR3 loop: CSARGYGADTQYF. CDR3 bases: TGCAGTGCTAGAGGTTACGGAGCAGATACGCAGTATTTT.

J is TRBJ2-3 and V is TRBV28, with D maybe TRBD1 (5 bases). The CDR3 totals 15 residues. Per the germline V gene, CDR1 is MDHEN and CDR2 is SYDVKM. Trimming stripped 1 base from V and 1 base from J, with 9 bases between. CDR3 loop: CASSLYRRGTDTQYF. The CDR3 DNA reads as TGTGCCAGCAGTTTATATCGCAGGGGCACAGATACGCAGTATTTT.

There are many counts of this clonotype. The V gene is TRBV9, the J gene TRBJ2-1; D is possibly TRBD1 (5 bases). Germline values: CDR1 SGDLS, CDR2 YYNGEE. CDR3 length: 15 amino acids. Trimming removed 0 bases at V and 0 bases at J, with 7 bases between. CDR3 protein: CASSVARGSYNEQFF. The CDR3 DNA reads TGTGCCAGCAGCGTAGCAAGGGGCTCCTACAATGAGCAGTTCTTC.

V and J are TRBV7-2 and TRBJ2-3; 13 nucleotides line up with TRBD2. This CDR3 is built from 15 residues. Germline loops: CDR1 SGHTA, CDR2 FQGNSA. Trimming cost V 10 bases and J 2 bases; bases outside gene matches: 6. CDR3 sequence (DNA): TGTGCCACCGGACTAGCGGGGGTAAACACAGATACGCAGTATTTT. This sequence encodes CATGLAGVNTDTQYF.